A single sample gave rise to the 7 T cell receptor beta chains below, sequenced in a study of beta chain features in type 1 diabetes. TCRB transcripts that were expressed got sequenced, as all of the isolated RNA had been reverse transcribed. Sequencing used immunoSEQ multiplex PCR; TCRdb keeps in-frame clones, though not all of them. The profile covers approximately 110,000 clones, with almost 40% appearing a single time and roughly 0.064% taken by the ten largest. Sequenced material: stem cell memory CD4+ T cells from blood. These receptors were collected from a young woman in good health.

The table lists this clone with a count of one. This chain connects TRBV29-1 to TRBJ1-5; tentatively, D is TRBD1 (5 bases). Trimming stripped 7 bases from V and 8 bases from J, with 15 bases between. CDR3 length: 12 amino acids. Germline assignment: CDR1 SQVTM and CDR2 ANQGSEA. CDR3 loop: CSGKSIGEPQHF. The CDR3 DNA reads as TGCAGCGGGAAATCTATAGGGGAGCCCCAGCATTTT. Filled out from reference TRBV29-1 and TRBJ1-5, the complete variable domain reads SAVISQKPSRDICQRGTSLTIQCQVDSQVTMMFWYRQQPGQSLTLIATANQGSEATYESGFVIDKFPISRPNLTFSTLTVSNMSPEDSSIYLCSGKSIGEPQHFGDGTRLSIL.

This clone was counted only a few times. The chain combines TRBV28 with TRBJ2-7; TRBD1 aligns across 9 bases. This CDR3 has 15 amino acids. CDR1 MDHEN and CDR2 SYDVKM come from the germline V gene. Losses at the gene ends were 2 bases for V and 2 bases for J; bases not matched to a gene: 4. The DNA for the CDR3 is TGTGCCAGCAGTTTAGAGGGACAGGGAGCCTACGAGCAGTACTTC. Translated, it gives CASSLEGQGAYEQYF.

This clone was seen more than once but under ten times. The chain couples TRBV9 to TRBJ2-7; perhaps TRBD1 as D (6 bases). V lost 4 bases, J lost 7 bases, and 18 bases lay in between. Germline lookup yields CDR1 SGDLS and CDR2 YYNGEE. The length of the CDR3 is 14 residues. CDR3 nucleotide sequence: TGTGCCAGCAGCCCGAAGGGACATCGAAGGGAGCAGTACTTC. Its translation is CASSPKGHRREQYF.

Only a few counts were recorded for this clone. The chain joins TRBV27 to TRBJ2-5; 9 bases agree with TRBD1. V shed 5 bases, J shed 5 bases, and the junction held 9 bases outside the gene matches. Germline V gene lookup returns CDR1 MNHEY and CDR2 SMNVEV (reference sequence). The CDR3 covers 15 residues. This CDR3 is CASSPGQGRKETQYF. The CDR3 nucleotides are TGTGCCAGCAGTCCAGGACAGGGGCGAAAGGAGACCCAGTACTTC.

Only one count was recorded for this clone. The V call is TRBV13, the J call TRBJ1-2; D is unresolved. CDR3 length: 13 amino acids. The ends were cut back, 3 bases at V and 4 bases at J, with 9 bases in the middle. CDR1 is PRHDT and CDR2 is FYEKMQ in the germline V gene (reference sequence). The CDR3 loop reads CASSLVSSYGYTF. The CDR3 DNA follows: TGTGCCAGCAGCTTGGTGAGTAGCTATGGCTACACCTTC.

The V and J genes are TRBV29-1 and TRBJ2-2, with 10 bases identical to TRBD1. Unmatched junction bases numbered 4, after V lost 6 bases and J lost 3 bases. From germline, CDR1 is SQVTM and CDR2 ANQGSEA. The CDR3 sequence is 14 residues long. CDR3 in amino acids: CSVRQGADTGELFF. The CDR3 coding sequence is TGCAGCGTGAGACAGGGGGCAGACACCGGGGAGCTGTTTTTT.

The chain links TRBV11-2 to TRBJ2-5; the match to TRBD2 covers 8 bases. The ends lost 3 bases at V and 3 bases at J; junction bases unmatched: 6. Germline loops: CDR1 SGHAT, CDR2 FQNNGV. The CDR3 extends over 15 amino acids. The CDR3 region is CASSFGSSGKETQYF. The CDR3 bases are TGTGCCAGCAGCTTCGGGAGTAGCGGGAAAGAGACCCAGTACTTC.